This note documents a single TCR beta chain sequence. TCRdb's copy holds only in-frame clones and misses some; the assay was immunoSEQ multiplex PCR. This sample has 60,000 to 65,000 clones, with around 90% found just once. The record originates from a study of blood T cell repertoires in COVID-19. Study as a whole: T cells, B-cell-depleted T cells, or PBMCs provided the cDNA or gDNA that served as material.

Trimming shortened V by 1 base and J by 2 bases, and 12 bases separated the two germline ends. CDR1 and CDR2 (germline): SGHKS, YYEKEE (reference sequence). The CDR3 runs 15 residues. The V call is TRBV5-5, the J call TRBJ1-1; D may be TRBD1 (5 bases). The source of this sequence is a man aged 50 to 59 with active COVID-19. Sequenced sample: peripheral blood. For the CDR3, the DNA is TGTGCCAGCAGCTTGACAGGCAATAGAAACACTGAAGCTTTCTTT. Its translation is CASSLTGNRNTEAFF.